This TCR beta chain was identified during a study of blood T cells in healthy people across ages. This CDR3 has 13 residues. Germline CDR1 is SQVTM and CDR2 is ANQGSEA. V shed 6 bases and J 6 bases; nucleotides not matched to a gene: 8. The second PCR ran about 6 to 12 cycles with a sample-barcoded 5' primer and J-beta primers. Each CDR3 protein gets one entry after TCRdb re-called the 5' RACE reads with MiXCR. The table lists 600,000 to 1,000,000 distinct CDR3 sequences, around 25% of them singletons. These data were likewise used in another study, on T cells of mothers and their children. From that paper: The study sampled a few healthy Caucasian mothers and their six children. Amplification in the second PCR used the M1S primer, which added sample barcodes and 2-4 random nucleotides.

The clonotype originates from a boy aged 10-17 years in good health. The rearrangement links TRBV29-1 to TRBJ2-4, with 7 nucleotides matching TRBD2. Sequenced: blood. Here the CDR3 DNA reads TGCAGCGTCCAAACGACTAGCCGAAACATTCAGTACTTC. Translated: CSVQTTSRNIQYF.